This T cell receptor (beta chain) originates from a study of beta chain features in type 1 diabetes (dated by TCRdb to 2016 to 2019). As for the study more broadly: Patients and healthy donors did not differ in mean age, gender distribution, total cell number or subset yield. A total of over 95,000,000 sorted cells were examined across all samples, and RNA yield correlated strongly with the number of cells per subset. The study compared the TCRB repertoires of sorted circulating CD4+ T cell subsets in recently diagnosed type 1 diabetes patients with those in matched healthy donors. Regulatory and stem cell-like memory subsets were obtained from only 8 patients and roughly eight healthy donors, while naive and central memory subsets were obtained from all 30 or so donors. Broader findings and caveats from the paper: Because cDNA rather than genomic DNA was sequenced, highly expressing activated cells could have been over-represented, although no difference in activation and CD3 levels was found between groups. Because the HLA sub-analyses included only small numbers of individuals, any influence of HLA type on TCRB rearrangement was left unresolved. Naive, central memory and regulatory TCRB repertoires appeared more similar among patients than among healthy donors. Shorter templates might have been favored by PCR, but patient and control samples were amplified and corrected together, so both groups would have been affected equally by any skew. Type 1 diabetes patients showed a moderate but significant shortening of TCRB CDR3 length in all four CD4+ subsets. Fewer insertions and more nucleotide deletions at VDJ recombination sites were observed in patients with type 1 diabetes, implying thymic rearrangement abnormalities.

From a lookup of the germline V gene, CDR1 and CDR2 are SGDLS and YYNGEE. V trim: 4 bases; J trim: 4 bases; unmatched bases: 23. The CDR3 has 20 amino acids, counting the end cysteine and phenylalanine. Just the 60-base CDR3 DNA is kept, in frame starting at base 1. The High Capacity cDNA Reverse Transcription Kit was used to reverse transcribe all of the isolated RNA, meaning that expressed TCRB transcripts were what got sequenced. Deep immunoSEQ sequencing was applied to naive, central memory and regulatory T cell samples, giving an average of about 3.6 million total reads per sample. Sorted cells were lysed in RLT buffer and RNA was extracted with DNase-treated RNeasy Micro or Mini kits, depending on cell number. To prevent cross-contamination, each cell subset was processed individually, whereas patient and healthy donor samples were processed jointly. The immunoSEQ multiplex PCR was used to amplify TCRB sequences from cDNA, yielding 87-bp fragments that span the CDR3 region. Sequencing of the amplicons was performed on the Illumina HiSeq platform. For the original study's pipeline: PCR bias was corrected computationally using synthetic template baselines, and reads within Hamming distance 2 were collapsed, with unmergeable singletons discarded. Reads were aligned to IMGT to assign V, D and J genes, CDR3 length, and insertions or deletions at six rearrangement sites. Within each subset, clonotype counts were normalized to sorted cell number, and only after that were true diversity and Gini coefficients computed with the tcR R package. The overlap coefficient, calculated on TCRB nucleotide sequences, was used to quantify repertoire sharing. As a proxy for the pre-selection repertoire, out-of-frame TCRB sequences from naive cells were analyzed. Here the immuneACCESS table is served through TCRdb, limited to in-frame sequences with V and J called. Missing clones are a known gap in these copies; in checked studies unresolved V genes cover under half, and the rest lacks a known reason. The D gene and trimming were derived from the DNA, and the V and J assignments and clone size from that table. This sample gives 200,000 to 300,000 clones in total; over 20% of them show up just once. More than 0.025% of the sample is held by the ten biggest clonotypes.

Each donor gave one peripheral blood draw, averaging approximately 110 mL, which was collected into heparinised tubes. Using a panel that included CD45RO, CCR7, CD25, CD127, CD95 and CD27, naive, central memory, regulatory and stem cell-like memory CD4+ T cells were sorted on a BD FACSAria II. Purity was above 95% for every sorted population. Right away, PBMCs were isolated by Lymphoprep density gradient centrifugation and were stained directly, with no culture step. So that batch effects would be minimized, each experiment stained and sorted samples in pairs, pairing one healthy donor with one patient. This clone showed up just a few times. Its antigen remains unidentified. It has no much larger one-base neighbor in the sample; base qualities were not kept.

The origin of this receptor is a woman in her thirties or forties with type 1 diabetes. The V and J genes are TRBV9 and TRBJ1-3, with 7 bases aligning to TRBD1. The sample comprised naive CD4+ T cells from blood. The cell subset or site tag for this specimen amounts to: true naive CD4+ T cells. Here is the DNA: TGTGCCAGCAGCTCCCATGTCTCCGGGACAGTACCTCCGGGAGGAAACACCATATATTTT. Its protein product is CASSSHVSGTVPPGGNTIYF.